This T cell receptor beta chain was obtained from a study of molecular identifiers for immune sequencing clone quantification. V lost 0 bases and J 0 bases, leaving 13 bases between the germline ends. This CDR3 is built from 17 residues. The V gene's germline CDR1 is MNHEY and CDR2 SVGAGI. Each CDR3 protein gets one entry after TCRdb re-called the PCR reads with MiXCR. This sample has about 510,000 distinct CDR3 sequences, with roughly 24% found just once. The clonotype originates from a human donor in good health. Some libraries in this study had Jurkat cell RNA spiked in. The rearrangement links TRBV6-5 to TRBJ2-3; D remains ambiguous. The material sequenced was naive CD8+ T cells from blood, with Jurkat cell RNA spiked in. Subset specified: FACS-sorted CD8+CD4-CCR7+CD45RA+ naive T cells. The DNA of the CDR3 is TGTGCCAGCAGTTACTCGAGTGGCACCTATAGCACAGATACGCAGTATTTT. It yields the protein CASSYSSGTYSTDTQYF.